This is a list of T cell receptor beta chains from one sample in a study of spatial heterogeneity in lung cancer. A single record per CDR3 protein comes from TCRdb applying MiXCR to the 5' RACE reads. The table records tens of thousands of distinct CDR3 sequences, around 7% of them present only once. The sample in question was PBMCs, obtained at surgery. The origin of the receptors is a male donor with early-stage non-small cell lung cancer. The CDR3 runs from the conserved cysteine through the conserved F or W. A D gene is named only where the DNA matches it firmly. Rows give clone size only sometimes, using once, few, many, or a class for an expanded clone.

j_call,clone_size,v_call,d_call,cdr3_aa,cdr3_nt
TRBJ1-1,many,TRBV12-3/TRBV12-4,.,CASIPRGGAVDTEAFF,TGTGCCAGCATCCCGAGAGGGGGGGCAGTTGACACTGAAGCTTTCTTT
TRBJ2-5,many,TRBV7-2,.,CASSFGRRLQETQYF,TGTGCCAGCAGCTTCGGGCGGAGACTCCAAGAGACCCAGTACTTC
TRBJ2-3,many,TRBV29-1,.,CSPSVGPGSDTQYF,TGCAGCCCCTCGGTGGGGCCGGGGTCAGATACGCAGTATTTT
TRBJ2-1,many,TRBV5-1,TRBD2,CASSRLASYNEQFF,TGCGCCAGCAGCCGACTAGCCTCCTACAATGAGCAGTTCTTC
TRBJ2-1,many,TRBV9,.,CASSVAGGSYNEQFF,TGTGCCAGCAGCGTAGCTGGGGGCTCCTACAATGAGCAGTTCTTC
TRBJ1-3,few,TRBV7-9,.,CASSSTLNSGNTIYF,TGTGCCAGCAGCTCCACGCTTAACTCTGGAAACACCATATATTTT
TRBJ2-2,many,TRBV7-3,.,CASSLYPTGELFF,TGTGCCAGCAGCTTATACCCCACCGGGGAGCTGTTTTTT
TRBJ2-7,many,TRBV10-3,.,CAISESGAASSYEQYF,TGTGCCATCAGTGAGTCAGGGGCAGCGAGTAGTTACGAGCAGTACTTC
TRBJ1-3,many,TRBV27,TRBD1,CASSLRSIRQGDTIYF,TGTGCCAGCAGTTTGAGATCAATCCGACAGGGAGACACCATATATTTT
TRBJ1-4,many,TRBV25-1,.,CASRGASWQGGEKLFF,TGTGCCAGCAGGGGGGCAAGTTGGCAGGGCGGTGAAAAACTGTTTTTT
TRBJ2-7,many,TRBV20-1,TRBD2,CSAPGGLTYEQYF,TGCAGTGCTCCGGGGGGGCTCACTTACGAGCAGTACTTC
TRBJ2-3,few,TRBV11-2,TRBD2,CASSWTSGGSTDTQYF,TGTGCCAGCAGCTGGACTAGCGGGGGTAGCACAGATACGCAGTATTTT
TRBJ2-3,many,TRBV27,.,CASSLRETGYTDTQYF,TGTGCCAGCAGTTTAAGGGAGACAGGCTACACAGATACGCAGTATTTT
TRBJ2-3,many,TRBV6-5,TRBD1,CASRAGGADTQYF,TGTGCCAGCAGGGCAGGGGGCGCAGATACGCAGTATTTT
TRBJ1-6,many,TRBV12-3/TRBV12-4,.,CASSSVASYNSPLHF,TGTGCCAGCAGTTCGGTTGCCTCCTATAATTCACCCCTCCACTTT
TRBJ1-1,.,TRBV7-2,.,CASSLRGRVDTEAFF,TGTGCCAGCAGCTTAAGGGGTAGGGTGGACACTGAAGCTTTCTTT
TRBJ2-3,few,TRBV19,.,CASSPFQKGTDTQYF,TGTGCCAGTAGTCCATTCCAAAAGGGCACAGATACGCAGTATTTT
TRBJ2-5,many,TRBV20-1,.,CSARDRGAPQTQYF,TGCAGTGCTAGAGATCGGGGGGCCCCCCAAACCCAGTACTTC
TRBJ1-2,many,TRBV28,.,CASSFGSYGYTF,TGTGCCAGCAGTTTTGGGAGCTATGGCTACACCTTC
TRBJ1-5,many,TRBV20-1,.,CSARARTPEESNQPQHF,TGCAGTGCTAGAGCGCGTACCCCGGAGGAGAGCAATCAGCCCCAGCATTTT
TRBJ2-7,many,TRBV12-3/TRBV12-4,TRBD1,CASNQGRGLYEQYF,TGTGCCAGCAATCAAGGCAGGGGGCTTTACGAGCAGTACTTC
TRBJ2-3,.,TRBV20-1,TRBD2,CSARGAAGGGGTDTQYF,TGCAGTGCTAGAGGAGCAGCGGGAGGAGGGGGCACAGATACGCAGTATTTT
TRBJ2-3,many,TRBV20-1,TRBD2,CSAIIPGLADNTDTQYF,TGCAGTGCAATAATACCGGGACTAGCGGACAACACAGATACGCAGTATTTT
TRBJ2-1,many,TRBV7-9,.,CASSPQRTDNEQFF,TGTGCCAGCAGCCCTCAGCGGACCGACAATGAGCAGTTCTTC